This T cell receptor (beta chain) emerged from a study of T cells after yellow fever vaccination. Broader study findings: The study re-detected most primary-vaccination clones after the booster (under 97% CD4, approximately 88% CD8).

Notes on this clonotype: The target antigen is unknown.

TCRdb reanalysed the 5' RACE reads using MiXCR and keeps one entry per CDR3 protein. The data contain some 320,000 distinct CDR3 sequences, less than 9.5% of them singletons. The ends were cut back, 0 bases at V and 7 bases at J, with 11 bases in the middle. CDR1 and CDR2 from the germline V gene are SGDLS and YYNGEE. The CDR3 extends over 15 amino acids. The J gene is TRBJ1-6, the V gene TRBV9, with unresolved D. The clonotype originates from a man aged 18 to 29 who received the YFV17D yellow fever vaccine. Sequenced material: CD4+ T cells sorted from PBMCs, taken 5 days after the yellow fever booster vaccination. The CDR3 sequence is CASSVGGGSNSPLHF. As DNA, the CDR3 is TGTGCCAGCAGCGTAGGCGGAGGGAGCAATTCACCCCTCCACTTT.